What follows describes a single T cell receptor beta chain. Its cognate antigen is unknown. Sequencing was done on patients that had shown CD8+CD57+ cell expansion by flow cytometry. Receipt of therapy had not occurred in any patient by the time of blood sampling. These data belong to a study of CD8+CD57+ T cells in acquired aplastic anemia. Across the study: Sorted CD4+ plus CD8+ cells gave DNA averaging roughly 3.2 ug.

Study observations and caveats: Patients and controls were not found to differ significantly in CD8+ Simpson's diversity. Shared by patients and controls, around 27 CD8+ CDR3s were abundant in patients.

This CDR3 comprises 13 residues. CDR1 SEHNR and CDR2 FQNEAQ come from the germline V gene (reference sequence). Trimming removed 1 base from V and 10 bases from J, with 8 bases in between. Genomic DNA provided the template from which TCR beta VDJ and CDR3 profiles were obtained. A single record per CDR3 protein comes from TCRdb applying MiXCR to the reads. The sample has 150,000 to 200,000 distinct CDR3 sequences; under 55% are singletons. The chain combines TRBV7-9 with TRBJ2-6; perhaps TRBD2 as D (5 bases). The TCR was taken from a human donor with aplastic anemia. The specimen was sorted CD4+, CD8+, or CD8+CD57+ T cells (not recorded which) from PBMCs. The CDR3 region is CASSLERGNVLTF. CDR3 DNA sequence: TGTGCCAGCAGCTTAGAACGCGGGAACGTCCTGACTTTC.